The 18 T cell receptor beta chains below come from one sample, sequenced in a study of blood T cell repertoires in COVID-19. Libraries were prepared by immunoSEQ multiplex PCR; TCRdb keeps only in-frame clonotypes and omits some of them. Among around 360,000 clones listed, 80% to 90% were seen once. Input material: peripheral blood. Source of these receptors: a woman aged 25-40 years with COVID-19, enrolled during active disease.

The J gene is TRBJ1-1, the V gene TRBV5-6; TRBD1 agrees at 10 bases. The junction had 8 bases not matched to a gene; V was cut back by 5 bases and J by 4 bases. The germline V gene encodes CDR1 SGHDT and CDR2 YYEEEE. The CDR3 is 15 amino acids. The CDR3 region has the DNA TGTGCCAGCAGTCCAAGGACAGGGGGACTCACTGAAGCTTTCTTT. Translation gives CASSPRTGGLTEAFF.

In DNA form, the CDR3 reads TGCGCCAGCAGTAGGGGGCTTAATTCACCCCTCCACTTT. Residues: CASSRGLNSPLHF. The V call is TRBV10-1, the J call TRBJ1-6; TRBD1 aligns across 7 bases. The germline gives CDR1 WNHNN, CDR2 SYGVQD (reference sequence). The CDR3 covers 13 residues. Losses at the gene ends were 5 bases for V and 6 bases for J; bases not matched to a gene: 1.

The table lists this clone with a count of one. The CDR3 reads CASSEAPPGHLDTQYF. CDR3 nucleotide sequence: TGTGCCAGCAGTGAAGCGCCCCCGGGACATTTAGATACGCAGTATTTT. This rearrangement joins TRBV2 to TRBJ2-3; D might be TRBD1 (6 bases). Trimming took off 0 bases at V and 5 bases at J, with 15 bases between the two ends. CDR3 length equals 16 residues. The germline gives CDR1 SNHLY, CDR2 FYNNEI.

Notes on this clone: This sample includes further DNA sequences coding for the same CDR3. The V gene is TRBV28, the J gene TRBJ2-5; TRBD1 aligns across 8 bases. V trimming: 3 bases; J trimming: 4 bases; junction bases outside the gene matches: 7. Germline CDR1 is MDHEN and CDR2 is SYDVKM. The CDR3 consists of 15 residues. Here the CDR3 reads CASSLGQGAGETQYF. CDR3 DNA sequence: TGTGCCAGCAGTTTGGGGCAGGGGGCCGGAGAGACCCAGTACTTC. Together with reference TRBV28 and TRBJ2-5, the CDR3 gives the full variable domain: DVKVTQSSRYLVKRTGEKVFLECVQDMDHENMFWYRQDPGLGLRLIYFSYDVKMKEKGDIPEGYSVSREKKERFSLILESASTNQTSMYLCASSLGQGAGETQYFGPGTRLLVL.

V and J are TRBV6-2 or TRBV6-3 and TRBJ2-7; TRBD2 agrees at 12 bases. The V and J ends lost 5 bases and 3 bases, in that order; junction bases with no gene match: 8. Germline lookup yields CDR1 MNHEY and CDR2 SVGEGT. The CDR3 spans 16 residues. CDR3 sequence: CASSAPGLAGLYEQYF. CDR3 in DNA: TGTGCCAGCAGTGCTCCGGGACTAGCGGGTCTCTACGAGCAGTACTTC.

The chain has TRBV11-1 and TRBJ2-2; 8 bases are shared with TRBD2. The V segment lost 5 bases and the J segment 6 bases; nucleotides outside the gene matches: 11. Germline CDR1 is SGHAT and CDR2 is FQDESV (reference sequence). The CDR3 extends over 16 amino acids. In nucleotides, the CDR3 is TGTGCCAGCAGCCCATGGATAGCGGGACGAGCCGGGGAGCTGTTTTTT. This gives the protein CASSPWIAGRAGELFF.

The V gene is TRBV27, the J gene TRBJ1-1; D is unresolved. The CDR3 is made up of 14 amino acids. V lost 8 bases and J 0 bases, leaving 13 bases between the germline ends. Germline V lookup: CDR1 MNHEY, CDR2 SMNVEV (reference sequence). Here the CDR3 reads CASHSPRMNTEAFF. CDR3 nucleotides: TGTGCCAGCCATAGCCCCCGCATGAACACTGAAGCTTTCTTT.

The chain uses TRBV14 and TRBJ1-1; 8 nucleotides match TRBD1. The CDR3 is 15 residues long. After removal of 4 bases from V and 5 bases from J, the junction contained 9 bases not matched to a gene. Per germline, CDR1 SGHDN and CDR2 FVKESK. The CDR3 nucleotides are TGTGCCAGCAGCCTAAGGACAGGGAGATCAACTGAAGCTTTCTTT. It yields the protein CASSLRTGRSTEAFF.

CDR3 sequence (DNA): TGTGCCAGCAACCCGGTCGGCACAGATACGCAGTATTTT. Its protein product is CASNPVGTDTQYF. The V gene is TRBV2, the J gene TRBJ2-3, with no clear D. The CDR3 is made up of 13 amino acids. The ends were cut back, 7 bases at V and 1 base at J, with 9 bases in the middle. CDR1 is SNHLY, CDR2 FYNNEI, per germline.

The rearrangement joins TRBV7-2 to TRBJ2-7; the D gene is possibly TRBD2 (6 bases). The CDR3 length is 14 residues. The germline V gene encodes CDR1 SGHTA and CDR2 FQGNSA. Trimming took off 2 bases at V and 2 bases at J, with 10 bases between the two ends. For the CDR3, the DNA is TGTGCCAGCAGCTTATGGGGCGGGACCTACGAGCAGTACTTC. Protein: CASSLWGGTYEQYF. Drawing the rest from reference TRBV7-2 and TRBJ2-7, the complete variable domain is GAGVSQSPSNKVTEKGKDVELRCDPISGHTALYWYRQSLGQGLEFLIYFQGNSAPDKSGLPSDRFSAERTGGSVSTLTIQRTQQEDSAVYLCASSLWGGTYEQYFGPGTRLTVT.

CDR3 region: CASSAVMEYGYTF. For the CDR3, the DNA is TGTGCCAGCAGCGCAGTGATGGAGTATGGCTACACCTTC. The chain is built from TRBV7-9 and TRBJ1-2; unclear D gene. Looked up from germline, CDR1 is SEHNR and CDR2 is FQNEAQ (reference sequence). The CDR3 spans 13 residues. V was clipped by 5 bases and J by 5 bases, with 12 bases between them.

The CDR3: CASSRSAVTGELFF. The CDR3 coding sequence is TGTGCCAGCAGTCGCTCGGCGGTCACCGGGGAGCTGTTTTTT. V gene TRBV6-5 combines with J gene TRBJ2-2, with no clear D. Germline V gives CDR1 MNHEY, CDR2 SVGAGI. The CDR3 extends over 14 amino acids. Trimming took 5 bases from V and 4 from J, leaving 11 bases between them.

This clone has only one observation. The chain has TRBV11-2 and TRBJ1-2; no firm D call. Germline-derived CDR1 and CDR2 are SGHAT and FQNNGV. The V end lost 3 bases, the J end lost 6 bases, and 11 bases lay between the germline ends. This CDR3 spans 13 amino acids. The CDR3 reads CASSLEVTDGYTF. In nucleotides, the CDR3 is TGTGCCAGCAGCTTGGAAGTCACAGATGGCTACACCTTC.

This clone was counted once. This rearrangement joins TRBV6-4 to TRBJ1-2; TRBD1 aligns across 7 bases. The CDR3 covers 14 residues. Per germline, CDR1 MRHNA and CDR2 SNTAGT. The trim removed 6 bases at V and 3 bases at J, leaving 7 bases unmatched. The CDR3 protein is CASSAGGTDYGYTF. The CDR3 coding sequence is TGTGCCAGCAGCGCAGGGGGGACGGACTATGGCTACACCTTC.

The rearrangement joins TRBV15 to TRBJ2-1; unclear D gene. CDR1 and CDR2 from the germline V gene are LNHNV and YYDKDF (reference sequence). The CDR3 has 15 amino acids. V dropped 0 bases and J dropped 9 bases, with 15 bases sitting between them. DNA of the CDR3: TGTGCCACCAGCAGAGATCCTACTCTTCTCGGTGAGCAGTTCTTC. Translated: CATSRDPTLLGEQFF.

Only a few counts were recorded for this clone. This chain uses TRBV28 with TRBJ2-7; 10 bases fit TRBD2. The CDR3 consists of 17 residues. In germline, CDR1 is MDHEN, CDR2 SYDVKM. Trimming cost V 5 bases and J 2 bases; bases outside gene matches: 12. The CDR3 protein is CASSLPRGSGRAYEQYF. DNA of the CDR3: TGTGCCAGCAGTCTCCCCCGGGGGAGCGGGAGGGCCTACGAGCAGTACTTC.

The chain combines TRBV19 with TRBJ2-1; 8 nucleotides agree with TRBD1. The CDR3 is 15 residues long. Trimming cost V 5 bases and J 6 bases; bases outside gene matches: 9. CDR1 and CDR2 from the germline V gene are LNHDA and SQIVND (reference sequence). CDR3 nucleotide sequence: TGTGCCAGTAGTGCCCTACAGGGGGGAGGCAATGAGCAGTTCTTC. This sequence encodes CASSALQGGGNEQFF.

The gene calls are TRBV7-2 and TRBJ1-4, with TRBD1 identical over 7 bases. J gave up 2 bases and V 5 bases, and 14 bases lay outside the gene matches. The CDR3 spans 18 residues. In germline, CDR1 is SGHTA, CDR2 FQGNSA. This CDR3 reads CASSRHYRGQATNEKLFF. The CDR3 DNA sequence: TGTGCCAGCAGCCGGCACTACAGGGGCCAGGCCACTAATGAAAAACTGTTTTTT.